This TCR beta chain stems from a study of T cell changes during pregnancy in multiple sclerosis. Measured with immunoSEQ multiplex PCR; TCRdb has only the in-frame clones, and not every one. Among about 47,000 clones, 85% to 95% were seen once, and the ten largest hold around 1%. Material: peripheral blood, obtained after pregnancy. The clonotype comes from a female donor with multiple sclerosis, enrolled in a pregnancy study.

The DNA for the CDR3 is TGTGCCAGCAGCCTTCGGGCCTCGGGACTAGCGGGGGGGCTATCTGAGCAGTTCTTC. It is translated as CASSLRASGLAGGLSEQFF. The gene calls are TRBV7-9 and TRBJ2-1, with 16 nucleotides matching TRBD2. V lost 5 bases, J lost 9 bases, and 16 bases stayed unmatched. Germline V CDR1 and CDR2: SEHNR, FQNEAQ (reference sequence). This CDR3 contains 19 residues.